This T cell receptor (beta chain) is from a study of identifying expanded T cells in peripheral blood. General study results and limits: Clone count variance between approximately 2-week samples rose with total template count.

Some clones are missing from TCRdb's copy, which holds only in-frame ones; the method was immunoSEQ multiplex PCR. The sample has around 100,000 clones; roughly 89% are singletons. A word on this clone: The antigen is not known.

Between the trimmed V and J ends, which lost 7 bases and 0 bases, there was a span of 7 bases. Germline V CDR1 and CDR2: SNHLY, FYNNEI. This CDR3 is 13 amino acids long. This sequence was found in a person between 18 and 75 years old in good health. V gene TRBV2 combines with J gene TRBJ1-3, with D unresolved. Sequencing was done on a sample of blood. Here the CDR3 reads CASKRSSGNTIYF. DNA for the CDR3: TGTGCCAGCAAGCGGAGCTCTGGAAACACCATATATTTT.